A single sample is the source of the 12 T cell receptor beta chains below, sequenced in a study of cytomegalovirus exposure and HLA in healthy donors. The PCR contained 60 Vbeta and 13 Jbeta primers. Profiled with immunoSEQ multiplex PCR; TCRdb holds only in-frame clones, not every one. This sample has some 170,000 clones; about 9% occur once, and the top ten carry roughly 1.3%. The specimen sequenced was PBMCs. These receptors came from a woman in her twenties or thirties in good health and CMV-seropositive.

The chain employs TRBV19 and TRBJ1-6, with 12 bases identical to TRBD1. Germline CDR1 LNHDA, CDR2 SQIVND (reference sequence). There are 19 residues in the CDR3. Germline trimming cut 3 bases from V and 10 bases from J; bases unmatched to any gene: 16. The chain's CDR3 is CASSIGWFSGTGGRSPLHF. CDR3 nucleotide sequence: TGTGCCAGTAGTATCGGTTGGTTCTCCGGGACAGGGGGCAGGTCACCCCTCCACTTT.

The table lists this clone with a few counts. The CDR3 coding sequence is TGTGCCAGCAGCTTAGAGGGGACAGCTCAAGAGACCCAGTACTTC. Protein: CASSLEGTAQETQYF. The chain carries TRBV7-9 and TRBJ2-5, with TRBD1 matching 7 bases. This CDR3 is built from 15 residues. V shed 1 base, J shed 2 bases, and the junction held 4 bases outside the gene matches. CDR1 and CDR2 (germline): SEHNR, FQNEAQ (reference sequence).

This clone was counted a few times. This chain links TRBV6-4 with TRBJ2-2; no definite D call. CDR1 MRHNA and CDR2 SNTAGT come from the germline V gene. This CDR3 has 17 residues. V was shortened by 4 bases and J by 2 bases, with 17 bases between the two germline ends. In DNA form, the CDR3 reads TGTGCCAGCAGTGGAATATTCAGTCCCGTCAACACCGGGGAGCTGTTTTTT. Encoded protein: CASSGIFSPVNTGELFF.

The chain uses TRBV5-1 and TRBJ2-4; possible D gene TRBD1, 5 bases. CDR1 is SGHRS and CDR2 is YFSETQ in the germline V gene. CDR3 length: 16 amino acids. Trimming took off 0 bases at V and 0 bases at J, with 10 bases between the two ends. CDR3 in DNA: TGCGCCAGCAGCTTGGACGTGGGGCTAGCCAAAAACATTCAGTACTTC. As protein: CASSLDVGLAKNIQYF.

This clone was counted only a few times. The J gene is TRBJ1-4, the V gene TRBV7-6; D perhaps matches TRBD1 (5 bases). Germline CDR1 reads SGHVS; CDR2 reads FNYEAQ. Trimming stripped 5 bases from V and 0 bases from J, with 10 bases between. The CDR3 is made up of 15 amino acids. The CDR3 loop is CASSRQTATNEKLFF. The CDR3 nucleotides read TGTGCCAGCAGCCGTCAGACAGCAACTAATGAAAAACTGTTTTTT.

Turning to this clone: Other DNA variants within this sample encode the same CDR3. The chain recombines TRBV4-1 with TRBJ1-2, with D hard to call. V lost 0 bases, J lost 1 base, and 18 bases lay in between. Germline lookup yields CDR1 MGHRA and CDR2 YSYEKL. This CDR3 has 18 amino acids. The DNA for the CDR3 is TGCGCCAGCAGCCAAGATGAGGAGGGTCGACCCATTAACTATGGCTACACCTTC. Protein sequence: CASSQDEEGRPINYGYTF.

This clone was counted only a few times. The CDR3 here is CASSLVRGKGSYEQYF. The CDR3 bases are TGTGCCAGCAGCTTAGTTAGAGGGAAGGGATCCTACGAGCAGTACTTC. The chain employs TRBV7-9 and TRBJ2-7; a possible D gene is TRBD2 (5 bases). Germline CDR1 reads SEHNR; CDR2 reads FQNEAQ (reference sequence). CDR3 length: 16 amino acids. Trimming removed 1 base at V and 1 base at J, with 14 bases between.

The chain links TRBV4-2 to TRBJ1-5; D call uncertain. The germline gives CDR1 LGHNA, CDR2 YNFKEQ. V was pared by 0 bases and J by 5 bases, with 11 bases between. The CDR3 covers 15 residues. CDR3 sequence: CASSQELGQHQPQHF. The DNA of the CDR3 is TGTGCCAGCAGCCAAGAGTTGGGCCAGCATCAGCCCCAGCATTTT.

The V call is TRBV9, the J call TRBJ2-5, with 7 bases aligning to TRBD1. Trimming cost V 3 bases and J 1 base; bases outside gene matches: 0. Germline V gene sequence: CDR1 SGDLS, CDR2 YYNGEE. The CDR3 is 13 amino acids. The CDR3 sequence is CASSGQGQETQYF. CDR3 DNA: TGTGCCAGCAGCGGACAGGGCCAAGAGACCCAGTACTTC.

This chain links TRBV7-9 with TRBJ2-1; TRBD1 agrees at 7 bases. The V and J ends lost 5 bases and 13 bases, in that order; junction bases with no gene match: 11. Per germline, CDR1 SEHNR and CDR2 FQNEAQ (reference sequence). The CDR3 loop spans 13 amino acids. The CDR3 DNA is TGTGCCAGCAGCCTACCCGGGACAGCTCCTCAGTTCTTC. It translates to CASSLPGTAPQFF.

Worth noting for this clone: In the same sample, other DNA sequences code for this CDR3. The rearrangement links TRBV7-2 to TRBJ2-1, with unresolved D. The length of the CDR3 is 13 residues. Germline V gene lookup returns CDR1 SGHTA and CDR2 FQGNSA. The V end lost 5 bases, the J end lost 0 bases, and 5 bases lay between the germline ends. CDR3 nucleotide sequence: TGTGCCAGCAGCCTGAGCTCCTACAATGAGCAGTTCTTC. Translated: CASSLSSYNEQFF.

This clone has more than one count but fewer than ten. Sequence at one end of the junction differs from germline and may be a read error. The gene calls are TRBV7-8 and TRBJ1-5; D might be TRBD1 (5 bases). This CDR3 comprises 15 residues. Germline V CDR1 and CDR2: SGHVS, FQNEAQ. The CDR3 DNA reads TGTGCCAGCAGCCCTGGTGGGGCAAGCAATCAGCTCCAGCATTTT. As protein: CASSPGGASNQLQHF.